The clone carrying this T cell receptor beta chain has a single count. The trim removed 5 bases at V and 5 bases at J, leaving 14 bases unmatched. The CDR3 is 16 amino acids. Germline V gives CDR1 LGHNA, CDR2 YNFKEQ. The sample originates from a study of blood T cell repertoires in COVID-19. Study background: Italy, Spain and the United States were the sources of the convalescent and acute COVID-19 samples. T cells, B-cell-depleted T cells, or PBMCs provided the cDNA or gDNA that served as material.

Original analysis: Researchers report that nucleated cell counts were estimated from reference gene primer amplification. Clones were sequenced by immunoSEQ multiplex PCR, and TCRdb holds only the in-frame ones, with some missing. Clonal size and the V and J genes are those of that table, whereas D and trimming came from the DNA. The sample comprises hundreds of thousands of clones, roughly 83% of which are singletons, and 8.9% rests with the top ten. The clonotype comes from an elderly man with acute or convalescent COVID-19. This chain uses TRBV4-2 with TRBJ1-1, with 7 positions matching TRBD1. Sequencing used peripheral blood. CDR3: CASSSLQGISKTEAFF. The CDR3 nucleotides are TGTGCCAGCAGCTCTTTACAGGGGATCAGTAAAACTGAAGCTTTCTTT.